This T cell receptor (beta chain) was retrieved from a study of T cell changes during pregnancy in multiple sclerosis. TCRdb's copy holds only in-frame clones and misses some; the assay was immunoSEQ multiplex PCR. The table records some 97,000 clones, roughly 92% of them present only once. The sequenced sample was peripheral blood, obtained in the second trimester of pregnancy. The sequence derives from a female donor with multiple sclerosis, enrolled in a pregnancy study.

CDR3 loop: CASSIGRGDYGYTF. The DNA of the CDR3 is TGTGCCAGTAGTATCGGCAGGGGTGACTATGGCTACACCTTC. The rearrangement links TRBV19 to TRBJ1-2, with a tentative D call TRBD1 (6 bases). Germline lookup yields CDR1 LNHDA and CDR2 SQIVND (reference sequence). The V gene lost 3 bases and the J gene lost 3 bases, with 11 bases spanning the gap. The CDR3 length is 14 residues.